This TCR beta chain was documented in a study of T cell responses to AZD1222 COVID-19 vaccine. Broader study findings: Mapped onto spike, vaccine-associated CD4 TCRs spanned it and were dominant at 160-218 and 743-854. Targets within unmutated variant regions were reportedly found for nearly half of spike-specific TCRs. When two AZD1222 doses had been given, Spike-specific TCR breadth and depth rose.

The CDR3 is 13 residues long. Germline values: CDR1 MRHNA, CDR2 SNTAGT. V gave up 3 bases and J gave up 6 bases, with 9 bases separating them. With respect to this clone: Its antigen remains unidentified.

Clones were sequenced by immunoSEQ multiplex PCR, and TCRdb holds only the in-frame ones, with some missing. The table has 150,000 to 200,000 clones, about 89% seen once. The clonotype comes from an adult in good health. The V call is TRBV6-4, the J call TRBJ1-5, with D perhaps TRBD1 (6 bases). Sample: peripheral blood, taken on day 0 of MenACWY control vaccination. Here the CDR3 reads CASSEQGSQPQHF. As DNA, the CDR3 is TGTGCCAGCAGTGAACAGGGTTCTCAGCCCCAGCATTTT.